This TCR beta chain was obtained from a study of blood T cell repertoires in COVID-19. Overall study context: PBMCs, B-cell-depleted T cells, or T cells were the source of the cDNA or gDNA that made up the material.

There are 15 residues in the CDR3. With 4 bases removed from V and 6 bases from J, the gap between germline ends came to 18 bases. Per germline, CDR1 SGDLS and CDR2 YYNGEE. In the authors' methods: Counts of nucleated cells, estimated from reference gene primer amplification, were obtained. The protocol was immunoSEQ multiplex PCR, while the TCRdb copy is restricted to in-frame clones and leaves out a portion. V, J and clone size were drawn from that table, and D and trimming were deduced from the DNA. Among about 92,000 clones listed, about 91% were seen once. The source is a human donor with active COVID-19. The donor label of this sample is uncertain. This chain uses TRBV9 with TRBJ2-3; D perhaps matches TRBD2 (6 bases). Sequenced sample: peripheral blood. The CDR3, as DNA: TGTGCCAGCAGCCCACGCATGCGGGGCGGGGATACGCAGTATTTT. Its translation: CASSPRMRGGDTQYF.